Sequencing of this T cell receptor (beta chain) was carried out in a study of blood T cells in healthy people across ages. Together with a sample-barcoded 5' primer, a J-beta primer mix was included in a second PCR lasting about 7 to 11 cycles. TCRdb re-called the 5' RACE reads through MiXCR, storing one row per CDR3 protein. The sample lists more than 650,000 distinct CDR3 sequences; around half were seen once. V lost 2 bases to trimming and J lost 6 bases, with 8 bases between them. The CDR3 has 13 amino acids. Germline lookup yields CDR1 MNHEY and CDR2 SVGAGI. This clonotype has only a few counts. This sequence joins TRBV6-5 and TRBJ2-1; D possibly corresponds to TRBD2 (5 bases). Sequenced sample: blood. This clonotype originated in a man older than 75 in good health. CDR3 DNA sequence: TGTGCCAGCAGTTACCCCGGACTCAATGAGCAGTTCTTC. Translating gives CASSYPGLNEQFF.